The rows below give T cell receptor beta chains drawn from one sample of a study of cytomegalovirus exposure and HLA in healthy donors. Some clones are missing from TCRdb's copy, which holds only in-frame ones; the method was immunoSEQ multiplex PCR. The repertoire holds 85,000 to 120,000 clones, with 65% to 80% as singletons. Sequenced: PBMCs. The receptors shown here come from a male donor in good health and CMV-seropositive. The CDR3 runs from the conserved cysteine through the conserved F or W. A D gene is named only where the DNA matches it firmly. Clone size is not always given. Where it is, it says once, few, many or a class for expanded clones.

CDR3: CASSLPGGANYGYTF
DNA: TGCGCCAGCAGCTTACCAGGAGGAGCCAACTATGGCTACACCTTC
size: NA
J: TRBJ1-2
D: NA
V: TRBV5-1

CDR3: CASSLRGSRGREKLFF
DNA: TGTGCCAGCAGTTTGAGGGGTTCCAGGGGACGCGAAAAACTGTTTTTT
size: NA
J: TRBJ1-4
D: NA
V: TRBV5-6

CDR3: CASSRLAGGGNEQFF
DNA: TGTGCCAGCAGTCGACTAGCGGGAGGGGGCAATGAGCAGTTCTTC
size: NA
J: TRBJ2-1
D: TRBD2
V: TRBV7-3

CDR3: CASSWGLTSGGNNEQFF
DNA: TGCGCCAGCAGCTGGGGCCTGACTAGCGGGGGGAACAATGAGCAGTTCTTC
size: once
J: TRBJ2-1
D: TRBD2
V: TRBV5-1

CDR3: CAWRRADPQYF
DNA: TGTGCCTGGAGGCGGGCCGATCCCCAGTACTTC
size: NA
J: TRBJ2-5
D: NA
V: TRBV30

CDR3: CASCRTASNYGYTF
DNA: TGTGCCAGCTGCCGGACAGCTTCTAACTATGGCTACACCTTC
size: once
J: TRBJ1-2
D: NA
V: TRBV6-5

CDR3: CASSEGQVNTEAFF
DNA: TGCGCCAGCAGCGAAGGACAGGTGAACACTGAAGCTTTCTTT
size: NA
J: TRBJ1-1
D: TRBD1
V: TRBV5-1

CDR3: CASSSQALNTEAFF
DNA: TGTGCCAGCAGCTCACAGGCTCTGAACACTGAAGCTTTCTTT
size: NA
J: TRBJ1-1
D: NA
V: TRBV7-2

CDR3: CASSPGDRGYGYTF
DNA: TGCGCCAGCAGCCCGGGGGACAGGGGTTATGGCTACACCTTC
size: NA
J: TRBJ1-2
D: TRBD1
V: TRBV5-1

CDR3: CASSLVPGSHLSGANVLTF
DNA: TGTGCCAGCAGCTTGGTCCCAGGGTCCCACCTCTCTGGGGCCAACGTCCTGACTTTC
size: NA
J: TRBJ2-6
D: NA
V: TRBV5-6

CDR3: CASSVGQGLGETQYF
DNA: TGTGCCAGCAGCGTTGGACAGGGACTTGGAGAGACCCAGTACTTC
size: NA
J: TRBJ2-5
D: TRBD1
V: TRBV9

CDR3: CASTLGQGVGQPQHF
DNA: TGTGCCAGTACCTTGGGACAGGGGGTGGGTCAGCCCCAGCATTTT
size: NA
J: TRBJ1-5
D: TRBD1
V: TRBV19

CDR3: CASSIWDSYDGYTF
DNA: TGTGCCAGTAGTATATGGGACAGTTATGATGGCTACACCTTC
size: NA
J: TRBJ1-2
D: TRBD1
V: TRBV19

CDR3: CASSEQAAAYGYTF
DNA: TGTGCCAGCAGTGAACAAGCGGCAGCCTATGGCTACACCTTC
size: NA
J: TRBJ1-2
D: NA
V: TRBV2

CDR3: CASSSRQGMAFF
DNA: TGCGCCAGCAGCTCAAGACAGGGGATGGCTTTCTTT
size: NA
J: TRBJ1-1
D: TRBD1
V: TRBV5-1

CDR3: CASSSGTSVETQYF
DNA: TGTGCCAGCAGCTCAGGGACTAGTGTTGAGACCCAGTACTTC
size: few
J: TRBJ2-5
D: TRBD2
V: TRBV7-8

CDR3: CAWSGLLRRRGNNEQFF
DNA: TGTGCCTGGAGTGGGCTGTTGCGGCGTCGGGGGAACAATGAGCAGTTCTTC
size: NA
J: TRBJ2-1
D: NA
V: TRBV30

CDR3: CASSPPLNRGPNQPQHF
DNA: TGTGCCAGTAGTCCCCCTCTGAACAGGGGGCCGAATCAGCCCCAGCATTTT
size: NA
J: TRBJ1-5
D: TRBD1
V: TRBV19

CDR3: CSVEAGRGFDEQYF
DNA: TGCAGCGTTGAAGCAGGGCGGGGATTCGACGAGCAGTACTTC
size: once
J: TRBJ2-7
D: NA
V: TRBV29-1

CDR3: CASSQDRDMQPQNF
DNA: TGCGCCAGCAGCCAAGACAGGGATATGCAGCCCCAGAATTTT
size: NA
J: TRBJ1-5
D: NA
V: TRBV4-3

CDR3: CASSLSTGGEQYF
DNA: TGTGCCAGCAGCTTATCGACAGGGGGCGAGCAGTACTTC
size: NA
J: TRBJ2-7
D: TRBD1
V: TRBV7-3

CDR3: CASAGGNGNTIYF
DNA: TGTGCCAGTGCAGGGGGGAACGGAAACACCATATATTTT
size: NA
J: TRBJ1-3
D: TRBD1
V: TRBV10-3

CDR3: CAISGQGADTQYF
DNA: TGTGCCATCAGTGGACAGGGCGCAGATACGCAGTATTTT
size: NA
J: TRBJ2-3
D: TRBD1
V: TRBV10-3

CDR3: CASSLVDQPQHF
DNA: TGTGCCAGCAGCTTAGTCGATCAGCCCCAGCATTTT
size: NA
J: TRBJ1-5
D: NA
V: TRBV7-9

CDR3: CASSQAPSGNIYGYTF
DNA: TGCGCCAGCAGCCAAGCCCCCTCGGGAAATATCTATGGCTACACCTTC
size: once
J: TRBJ1-2
D: NA
V: TRBV4-1

CDR3: CASTRSGGGLDTQYF
DNA: TGTGCCAGCACCAGATCGGGGGGGGGCTTAGATACGCAGTATTTT
size: NA
J: TRBJ2-3
D: TRBD2
V: TRBV7-2

CDR3: CASSYSTPGVGYEQYF
DNA: TGTGCCAGCAGTTACTCGACCCCAGGGGTCGGGTACGAGCAGTACTTC
size: NA
J: TRBJ2-7
D: NA
V: TRBV6-5

CDR3: CASSSSRTGRGPYGYTF
DNA: TGTGCCAGCAGTTCAAGCCGGACAGGGAGGGGTCCGTATGGCTACACCTTC
size: NA
J: TRBJ1-2
D: TRBD1
V: TRBV28

CDR3: CASSLAPPSGGATGELFF
DNA: TGTGCCAGCAGCTTAGCCCCCCCTAGCGGGGGTGCCACCGGGGAGCTGTTTTTT
size: NA
J: TRBJ2-2
D: TRBD2
V: TRBV7-6

CDR3: CASSPDSYNEQFF
DNA: TGTGCCAGCAGTCCAGACTCCTATAATGAGCAGTTCTTC
size: NA
J: TRBJ2-1
D: NA
V: TRBV9

CDR3: CASSVGRRGAYNEQYF
DNA: TGTGCCAGCAGCGTAGGGCGGAGGGGCGCCTACAACGAGCAGTACTTC
size: NA
J: TRBJ2-7
D: NA
V: TRBV9

CDR3: CASSSRAMNTGELFF
DNA: TGTGCCAGCAGCTCCCGAGCTATGAACACCGGGGAGCTGTTTTTT
size: NA
J: TRBJ2-2
D: NA
V: TRBV11-3

CDR3: CASSVGTALSYEQYF
DNA: TGTGCCAGCAGCGTGGGGACAGCCCTCTCCTACGAGCAGTACTTC
size: NA
J: TRBJ2-7
D: TRBD1
V: TRBV9

CDR3: CASSSGLAGGPTGELFF
DNA: TGTGCCAGCAGCTCGGGACTAGCGGGAGGCCCTACCGGGGAGCTGTTTTTT
size: NA
J: TRBJ2-2
D: TRBD2
V: TRBV5-8

CDR3: CASSGRLAGQETQYF
DNA: TGTGCCAGTAGTGGACGACTAGCGGGGCAAGAGACCCAGTACTTC
size: NA
J: TRBJ2-5
D: TRBD2
V: TRBV19

CDR3: CSGGTGETQYF
DNA: TGCAGTGGGGGGACTGGAGAGACCCAGTACTTC
size: NA
J: TRBJ2-5
D: NA
V: TRBV20-1

CDR3: CASSLRLTSGRDYEQYF
DNA: TGTGCCAGCAGCCTACGTCTGACTAGCGGGAGGGACTACGAGCAGTACTTC
size: NA
J: TRBJ2-7
D: TRBD2
V: TRBV14

CDR3: CSVRTASEAFF
DNA: TGCAGCGTCCGGACAGCCTCTGAAGCTTTCTTT
size: NA
J: TRBJ1-1
D: NA
V: TRBV29-1

CDR3: CASRDGTPYEQYF
DNA: TGTGCCAGCAGGGACGGGACACCCTACGAGCAGTACTTC
size: once
J: TRBJ2-7
D: NA
V: TRBV27

CDR3: CASSPRSTSGTGDTQYF
DNA: TGTGCCAGCAGCCCCAGATCGACTAGCGGGACGGGGGATACGCAGTATTTT
size: few
J: TRBJ2-3
D: TRBD2
V: TRBV7-9

CDR3: CASTAAGGALRDTQYF
DNA: TGTGCCAGCACCGCAGCGGGGGGGGCCCTTAGAGATACGCAGTATTTT
size: NA
J: TRBJ2-3
D: TRBD2
V: TRBV9

CDR3: CATRKTSSYNEQFF
DNA: TGTGCCACCAGGAAGACTAGCTCCTACAATGAGCAGTTCTTC
size: NA
J: TRBJ2-1
D: NA
V: TRBV15

CDR3: CASSEPQFSYEQYF
DNA: TGTGCCAGCAGTGAACCACAGTTCTCCTACGAGCAGTACTTC
size: NA
J: TRBJ2-7
D: NA
V: TRBV25-1

CDR3: CASSTPQGAPPNEKLFF
DNA: TGTGCCAGCAGCACACCACAGGGGGCGCCTCCTAATGAAAAACTGTTTTTT
size: NA
J: TRBJ1-4
D: TRBD1
V: TRBV28

CDR3: CASSYAGGESIGYTF
DNA: TGCGCCAGCAGCTATGCAGGGGGAGAGAGTATTGGCTACACCTTC
size: NA
J: TRBJ1-2
D: TRBD1
V: TRBV5-1

CDR3: CATSRGGALAGNEQYF
DNA: TGTGCCACCAGCAGAGGTGGGGCACTAGCGGGGAACGAGCAGTACTTC
size: NA
J: TRBJ2-7
D: TRBD2
V: TRBV15